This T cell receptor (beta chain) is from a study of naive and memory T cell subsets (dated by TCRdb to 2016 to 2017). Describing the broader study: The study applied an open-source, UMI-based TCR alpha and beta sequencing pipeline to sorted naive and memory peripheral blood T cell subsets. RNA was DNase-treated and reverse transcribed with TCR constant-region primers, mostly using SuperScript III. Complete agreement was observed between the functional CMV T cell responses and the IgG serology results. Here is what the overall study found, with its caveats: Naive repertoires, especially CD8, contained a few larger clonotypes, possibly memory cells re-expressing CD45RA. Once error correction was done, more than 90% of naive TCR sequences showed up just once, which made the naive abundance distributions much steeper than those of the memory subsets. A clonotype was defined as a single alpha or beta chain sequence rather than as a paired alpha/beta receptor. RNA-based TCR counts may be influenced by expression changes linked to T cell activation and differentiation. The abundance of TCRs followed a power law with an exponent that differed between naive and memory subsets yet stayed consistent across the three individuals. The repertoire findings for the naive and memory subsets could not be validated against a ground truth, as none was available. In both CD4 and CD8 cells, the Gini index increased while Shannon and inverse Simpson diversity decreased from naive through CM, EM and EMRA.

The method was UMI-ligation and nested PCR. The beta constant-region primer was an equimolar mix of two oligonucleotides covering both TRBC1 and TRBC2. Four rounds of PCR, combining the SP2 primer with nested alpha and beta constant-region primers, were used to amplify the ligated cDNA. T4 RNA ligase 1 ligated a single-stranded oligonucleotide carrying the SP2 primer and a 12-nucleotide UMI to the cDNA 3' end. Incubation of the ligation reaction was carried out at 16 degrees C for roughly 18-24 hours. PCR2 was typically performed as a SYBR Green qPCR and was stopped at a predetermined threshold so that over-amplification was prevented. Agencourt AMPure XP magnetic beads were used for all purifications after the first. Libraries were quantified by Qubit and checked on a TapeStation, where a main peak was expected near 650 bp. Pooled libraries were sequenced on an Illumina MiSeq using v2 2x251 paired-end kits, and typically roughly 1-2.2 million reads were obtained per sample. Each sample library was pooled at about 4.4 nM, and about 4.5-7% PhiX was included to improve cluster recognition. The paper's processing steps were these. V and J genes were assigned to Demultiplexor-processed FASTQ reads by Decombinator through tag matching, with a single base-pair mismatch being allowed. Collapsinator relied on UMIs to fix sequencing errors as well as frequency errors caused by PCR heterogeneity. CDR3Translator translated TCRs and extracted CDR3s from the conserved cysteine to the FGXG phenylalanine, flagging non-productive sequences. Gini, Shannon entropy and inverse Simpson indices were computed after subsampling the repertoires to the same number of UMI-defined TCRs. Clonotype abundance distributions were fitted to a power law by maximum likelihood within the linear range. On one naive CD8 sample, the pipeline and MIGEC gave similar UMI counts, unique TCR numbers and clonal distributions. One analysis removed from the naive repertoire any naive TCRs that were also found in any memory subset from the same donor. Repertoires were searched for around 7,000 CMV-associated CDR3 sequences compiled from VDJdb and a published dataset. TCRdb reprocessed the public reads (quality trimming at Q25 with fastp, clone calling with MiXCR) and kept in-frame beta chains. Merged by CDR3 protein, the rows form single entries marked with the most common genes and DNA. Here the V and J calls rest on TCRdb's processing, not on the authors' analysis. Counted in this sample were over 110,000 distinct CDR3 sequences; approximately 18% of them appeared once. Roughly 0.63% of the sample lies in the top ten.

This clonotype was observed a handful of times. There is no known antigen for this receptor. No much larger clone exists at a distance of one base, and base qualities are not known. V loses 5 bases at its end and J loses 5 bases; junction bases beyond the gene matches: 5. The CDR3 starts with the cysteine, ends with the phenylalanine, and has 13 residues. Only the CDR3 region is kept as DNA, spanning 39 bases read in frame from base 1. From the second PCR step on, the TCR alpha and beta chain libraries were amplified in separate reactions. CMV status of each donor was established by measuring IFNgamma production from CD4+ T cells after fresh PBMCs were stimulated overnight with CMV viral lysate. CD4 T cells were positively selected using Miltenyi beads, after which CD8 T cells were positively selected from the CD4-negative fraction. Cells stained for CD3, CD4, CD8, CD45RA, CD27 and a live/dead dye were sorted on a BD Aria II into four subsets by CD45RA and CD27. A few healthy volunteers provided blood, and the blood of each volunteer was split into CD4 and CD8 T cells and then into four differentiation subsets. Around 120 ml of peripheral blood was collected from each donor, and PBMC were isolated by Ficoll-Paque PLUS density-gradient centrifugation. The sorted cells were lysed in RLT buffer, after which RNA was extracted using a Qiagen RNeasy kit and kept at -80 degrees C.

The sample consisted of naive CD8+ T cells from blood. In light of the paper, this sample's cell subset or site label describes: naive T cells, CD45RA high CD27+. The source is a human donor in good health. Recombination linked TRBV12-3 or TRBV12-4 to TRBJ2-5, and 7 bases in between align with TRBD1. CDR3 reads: CASSDRVGETQYF. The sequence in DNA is TGTGCCAGCAGTGACAGGGTGGGGGAGACCCAGTACTTC.